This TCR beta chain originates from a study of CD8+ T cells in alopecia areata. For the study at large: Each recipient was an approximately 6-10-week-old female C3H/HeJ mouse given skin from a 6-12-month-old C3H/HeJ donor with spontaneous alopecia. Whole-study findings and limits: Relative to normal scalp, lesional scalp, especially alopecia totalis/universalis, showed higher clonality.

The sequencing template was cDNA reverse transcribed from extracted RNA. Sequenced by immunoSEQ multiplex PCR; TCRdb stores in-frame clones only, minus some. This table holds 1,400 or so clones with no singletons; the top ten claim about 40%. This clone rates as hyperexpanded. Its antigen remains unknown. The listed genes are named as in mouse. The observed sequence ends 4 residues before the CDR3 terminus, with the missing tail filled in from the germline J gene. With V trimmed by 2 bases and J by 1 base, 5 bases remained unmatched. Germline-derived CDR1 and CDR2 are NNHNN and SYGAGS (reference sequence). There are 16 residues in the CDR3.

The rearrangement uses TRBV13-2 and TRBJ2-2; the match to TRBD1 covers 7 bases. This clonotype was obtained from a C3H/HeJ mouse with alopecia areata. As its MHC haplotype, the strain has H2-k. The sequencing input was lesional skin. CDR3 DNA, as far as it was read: TGTGCCAGCGGTGAAGGCTACAGGGGAAACACCGGG. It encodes CASGEGYRGNTG. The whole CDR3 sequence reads CASGEGYRGNTGQLYF.